The sequence of this TCR beta chain was determined in a study of T cell changes during pregnancy in multiple sclerosis. The method was immunoSEQ multiplex PCR; TCRdb's version includes in-frame clones alone and lacks a portion of them. The top ten hold 0.56% of the sample, which has approximately 40,000 clones, 85% to 90% seen once. Germline V CDR1 and CDR2: SSHAT, FNYEAQ (reference sequence). This CDR3 spans 12 amino acids. Worth noting for this clone: At one end, the junction sequence differs from germline, possibly due to a read error.

The chain joins TRBV7-7 to TRBJ2-3; the match to TRBD2 covers 7 bases. The material was CD4+ T cells from peripheral blood mononuclear cells, obtained before pregnancy. The receptor's source is a female donor with multiple sclerosis, enrolled in a pregnancy study. In nucleotides, the CDR3 is TGTGCTAGCAGCTCTGGGGAGGGTACGCAGTATTTT. Translating gives CASSSGEGTQYF. Complete variable domain (other parts from reference TRBV7-7 and TRBJ2-3): GAGVSQSPRYKVTKRGQDVTLRCDPISSHATLYWYQQALGQGPEFLTYFNYEAQPDKSGLPSDRFSAERPEGSISTLTIQRTEQRDSAMYRCASSSGEGTQYFGPGTRLTVL.